Below, one TCR beta chain is given with its context. Its antigen remains unidentified. No base quality information exists; no much larger clone differs at one position. Sequences SGHNT (CDR1) and YYREEE (CDR2) are obtained from the germline V gene (reference sequence). V ends up 3 bases short and J 2 bases short, with an unmatched junction base count of 7. The CDR3 covers 16 residues, taking in both the cysteine and the phenylalanine. Only the CDR3 part of the read is kept: 48 bases, read in frame from the first base. This specimen belongs to a study of blood T cell repertoires in COVID-19 (dated by TCRdb to 2018 to 2020). Some background on the complete study: The collaborator samples originated in the United States, Italy and Spain and spanned the acute and convalescent phases of COVID-19. The material from the prospective study consisted of cDNA or gDNA derived from T cells, B-cell-depleted T cells, or PBMCs. Deeply sampled blood TCRbeta repertoires from subjects exposed to, actively infected with, or recovered from COVID-19 were included in the dataset. The repertoires were released in a freely available public database meant as a resource for research on the immune response to SARS-CoV-2. The samples were drawn from the first 160 participants of the ongoing ImmuneRACE study and from over a thousand subjects provided by 6 global collaborators. A de-identified subject ID, COVID-19 status, age in years and sex were almost always included in the sample metadata. Where available, HLA class I and class II types were obtained from metadata supplied by the sample provider rather than from assay-based typing. Study-wide findings and limitations: How much clinical and demographic metadata was included differed by source and by participant, and the metadata was provided uncurated.

Whole blood was collected in K2EDTA tubes by collaborating institutions according to the institutions' own protocols. Collaborator samples were shipped for TCRbeta analysis as frozen whole blood, isolated PBMCs, or DNA extracted from either sample type. TCRbeta CDR3 regions were amplified from genomic DNA using the immunoSEQ Assay, a bias-controlled multiplex PCR. For the original study's pipeline: The number of nucleated cells in each sample was estimated from the amplification of reference gene primers within the assay. To quantify the absolute abundance of each unique TCRbeta CDR3 rearrangement, sequence reads were collapsed and filtered. For each sample, productive Simpson clonality was calculated as the square root of Simpson's diversity index over productive rearrangements. TCRdb limited this immuneACCESS table to in-frame rearrangements with V and J called. A share of clones is missing; checked studies link under half to unresolved V genes, and the rest is unexplained. The V and J calls and the clone size are those of that table, but D and trimming were determined from the DNA. Here the sample has approximately 40,000 clones; roughly 87% occur a single time. 20% to 25% of the sample belongs to the ten largest clones.

The sequencing sample was made of peripheral blood. The rearranged chain carries TRBV5-4 and TRBJ2-3; TRBD2 agrees with 9 junctional bases. This receptor was taken from a man between 60 and 75 years old with acute or convalescent COVID-19. This receptor carries the CDR3 CASSSGLAHDTDTQYF. In nucleotides, the sequence is TGTGCCAGCAGCTCCGGACTAGCGCATGACACAGATACGCAGTATTTT.